The source of this T cell receptor beta chain is a study of blood T cells in healthy people across ages. This CDR3 comprises 15 residues. V lost 3 bases and J lost 7; bases outside the gene matches: 10. The germline V gene has CDR1 MDHEN and CDR2 SYDVKM. Regarding the study as a whole: Estimated diversity across one million T cells was deemed an underestimate. PBMCs went unsorted, and a conclusive naive versus antigen-experienced comparison was therefore prevented. Changes seen in expanded clonotypes were possibly confounded by donor CMV status left unknown.

It was with a sample-barcoded 5' primer and a J-beta primer mix that a second PCR of about 6 to 11 cycles was run. TCRdb reanalysed the 5' RACE reads using MiXCR and keeps one entry per CDR3 protein. The repertoire holds 270,000 or so distinct CDR3 sequences, with around 29% as singletons. A few counts support this clonotype. Antigen specificity is unknown. The rearrangement joins TRBV28 to TRBJ1-2, with 8 bases lining up with TRBD1. Material for sequencing was blood. This receptor was taken from a woman aged 70 to 79 in good health. The CDR3, as DNA: TGTGCCAGCAGTTTCCAACGACAGGGGCATGGTGGCTACACCTTC. It yields the protein CASSFQRQGHGGYTF.